The 18 T cell receptor beta chains below all came from one sample that was sequenced in a study of regulatory T cells in long-lasting Graves disease. Building of the TCR beta libraries involved iRepertoire HTBI primers and Arm-PCR of CDR3 regions. One entry per CDR3 protein, called by TCRdb with MiXCR from the multiplex PCR reads. The sample carries 360,000 or so distinct CDR3 sequences, over 15% recorded once. Regarding time point: newly diagnosed GD, antithyroid drugs for less than 3 months. Following extraction of RNA from PBMCs, that RNA was used to make the TCR library. The sample was also linked to a second study, of T cells in Graves' hyperthyroidism and ophthalmopathy.

Sequences were derived from peripheral blood mononuclear cells (PBMCs), sampled at new diagnosis, from a patient treated with antithyroid drugs. The receptor source for this set is a man aged 40-50 years with Graves disease.

The V gene is TRBV30, the J gene TRBJ1-1, with a possible D match to TRBD1 (5 bases). Germline loops: CDR1 GTSNPN, CDR2 SVGIG (reference sequence). The V end was cut by 4 bases, the J end by 6 bases, with 18 bases between. CDR3 size: 14 residues. As DNA, the CDR3 is TGTGCCTGGACCTACAGACAGAATAGCCCTGAAGCTTTCTTT. Encoded protein: CAWTYRQNSPEAFF.

In this sample, this clonotype turned up many times. V and J are TRBV28 and TRBJ2-2; D not resolved. The V gene lost 2 bases and the J gene lost 2 bases, with 12 bases spanning the gap. This CDR3 is built from 16 residues. Germline CDR1 and CDR2: MDHEN and SYDVKM. Here the CDR3 DNA reads TGTGCCAGCAGTTTAAGCAGGCGACCTAACACCGGGGAGCTGTTTTTT. Translation gives CASSLSRRPNTGELFF.

This clonotype was counted at least ten times. The junction differs from germline at one of its ends, possibly a read error. In nucleotides, the CDR3 is TGTGCCAGCAGAGAAGACAGGGCCGGGAACCAGCCCCAGCATTTT. As protein: CASREDRAGNQPQHF. J is TRBJ1-5 and V is TRBV2, with 7 nucleotides matching TRBD1. Germline CDR1 reads SNHLY; CDR2 reads FYNNEI. The CDR3 sequence is 15 residues long.

In regard to this clonotype: One base separates it from a far larger clone, so it is likely a read error. The chain recombines TRBV6-1 with TRBJ2-3; D is ambiguous. CDR3 length: 14 residues. The germline V and J ends were trimmed by 4 bases and 6 bases, with 14 bases remaining between them. CDR1 and CDR2 from the germline V gene are MNHNS and SASEGT. CDR3 sequence: CASSAGQTRDTQYF. CDR3 sequence (DNA): TGTGCCAGCAGTGCCGGGCAGACCAGGGATACGCAGTATTTT.

This clonotype turned up a few times. This chain connects TRBV6-1 to TRBJ1-3; unclear D gene. Germline values: CDR1 MNHNS, CDR2 SASEGT. This CDR3 contains 14 residues. Trimming cost V 7 bases and J 0 bases, with 10 bases left between them. This CDR3 reads CASTAGNSGNTIYF. The CDR3 DNA follows: TGTGCCAGCACGGCGGGCAACTCTGGAAACACCATATATTTT.

About this clonotype: A far more abundant clone sits one base away, making this likely a read error. The V and J genes are TRBV28 and TRBJ2-7; D unclear. CDR1 and CDR2 from the germline V gene are MDHEN and SYDVKM. This CDR3 comprises 12 residues. The V gene lost 8 bases and the J gene lost 2 bases, with 10 bases spanning the gap. CDR3 DNA: TGTGCCAGCTCACCTGTCCCCTACGAGCAGTACTTC. Amino acids: CASSPVPYEQYF.

This clonotype has a count of ten or more. V and J are TRBV5-1 and TRBJ2-2, with D unclear. V lost 0 bases and J 8 bases, leaving 8 bases between the germline ends. Germline lookup yields CDR1 SGHRS and CDR2 YFSETQ. The CDR3 sequence is 13 residues long. Here the CDR3 reads CASSLERAGELFF. CDR3 nucleotide sequence: TGCGCCAGCAGCTTGGAAAGGGCGGGGGAGCTGTTTTTT.

Many counts were recorded for this clonotype. This chain links TRBV30 with TRBJ1-1, with D possibly matching TRBD1 (5 bases). Between the trimmed V and J ends, which lost 8 bases and 4 bases, there was a span of 23 bases. Germline V gives CDR1 GTSNPN, CDR2 SVGIG (reference sequence). The CDR3 is 15 amino acids. The CDR3 loop reads CARVREGEFGTEAFF. CDR3 DNA: TGTGCCCGGGTACGGGAAGGGGAATTCGGCACTGAAGCTTTCTTT.

This chain links TRBV9 with TRBJ2-3; 7 bases agree with TRBD2. V lost 1 base and J lost 2; bases outside the gene matches: 4. CDR3 size: 15 residues. From germline, CDR1 is SGDLS and CDR2 YYNGEE. The CDR3 region has the DNA TGTGCCAGCAGCGTAAGGGAGGGTCCCACAGATACGCAGTATTTT. It specifies CASSVREGPTDTQYF.

This clonotype appeared many times. This chain uses TRBV11-3 with TRBJ1-1; 7 nucleotides align to TRBD1. Germline V CDR1 and CDR2: SGHNT, YENEEA. J gave up 2 bases and V 5 bases, and 8 bases lay outside the gene matches. The CDR3 consists of 15 residues. The CDR3 region is CASSTRQGGNTEAFF. The CDR3 bases are TGTGCCAGCAGCACCCGACAGGGCGGAAACACTGAAGCTTTCTTT.

The rearrangement links TRBV11-3 to TRBJ2-3; TRBD2 is a possible D gene (6 bases). V lost 5 bases, J lost 6 bases, and 15 bases lay in between. Per germline, CDR1 SGHNT and CDR2 YENEEA. The CDR3 totals 14 residues. The CDR3 sequence: CASSGGYVGDTQYF. The CDR3 DNA is TGTGCCAGCAGCGGGGGGTATGTGGGGGATACGCAGTATTTT.

This clonotype showed up many times. This chain links TRBV3-1 with TRBJ1-5; unclear D gene. There are 13 residues in the CDR3. Trimming pared 0 bases from V and 5 bases from J, leaving 5 bases between. Germline CDR1 reads LGHDT; CDR2 reads YNNKEL (reference sequence). The CDR3 bases are TGTGCCAGCAGCCAAGAATTTGATCAGCCCCAGCATTTT. Residues: CASSQEFDQPQHF.

This clonotype was seen more than once but under ten times. J is TRBJ2-1 and V is TRBV10-3, with D perhaps TRBD2 (6 bases). The germline CDR1 and CDR2 sequences are ENHRY and SYGVKD. V lost 5 bases to trimming and J lost 14 bases, with 22 bases between them. This CDR3 is 14 amino acids long. In DNA form, the CDR3 reads TGTGCCATCAGTCCCGACCCGGAGGGGTACGTTAAGTTCTTC. Its translation is CAISPDPEGYVKFF.

This clonotype was detected many times. The rearrangement links TRBV10-3 to TRBJ2-1; possible D gene TRBD1, 6 bases. The CDR3 is 13 residues long. CDR1 and CDR2 (germline): ENHRY, SYGVKD. V was trimmed by 9 bases and J by 4 bases, leaving 13 bases between them. The CDR3 sequence is CAIRTDPYNEQFF. The DNA of the CDR3 is TGTGCCATTCGGACAGACCCTTACAATGAGCAGTTCTTC.

The J gene is TRBJ1-2, the V gene TRBV10-3; D gene uncertain. The CDR3 spans 13 residues. Trimming took 8 bases from V and 4 from J, leaving 14 bases between them. CDR1 and CDR2 from the germline V gene are ENHRY and SYGVKD. This CDR3 reads CAISVEGGYGYTF. CDR3 coding DNA: TGTGCCATCTCTGTTGAGGGTGGCTATGGCTACACCTTC.

This clonotype occurred many times. This chain links TRBV6-1 with TRBJ2-5; the match to TRBD1 covers 9 bases. Per germline, CDR1 MNHNS and CDR2 SASEGT. The V segment lost 4 bases and the J segment 6 bases; nucleotides outside the gene matches: 3. There are 13 residues in the CDR3. The CDR3 is CASSGTGVKTQYF. DNA of the CDR3: TGTGCCAGCAGTGGGACAGGGGTAAAGACCCAGTACTTC.

The V gene is TRBV10-3, the J gene TRBJ1-5; no clear D. This CDR3 contains 14 residues. The germline gives CDR1 ENHRY, CDR2 SYGVKD. V lost 2 bases and J lost 5, with 10 bases in between. The CDR3: CAISEAPLDQPQHF. For the CDR3, the DNA is TGTGCCATCAGTGAGGCCCCATTAGATCAGCCCCAGCATTTT.

The chain uses TRBV27 and TRBJ1-4, with 10 bases that match TRBD1. The CDR3 has 15 amino acids. The germline V gene encodes CDR1 MNHEY and CDR2 SMNVEV (reference sequence). V lost 2 bases and J lost 7; bases outside the gene matches: 4. CDR3 DNA: TGTGCCAGCAGTTTAAGTGGACAGGGGGTTGAAAAACTGTTTTTT. This gives the protein CASSLSGQGVEKLFF. Based on the CDR3 plus reference TRBV27 and TRBJ1-4, the full variable domain is EAQVTQNPRYLITVTGKKLTVTCSQNMNHEYMSWYRQDPGLGLRQIYYSMNVEVTDKGDVPEGYKVSRKEKRNFPLILESPSPNQTSLYFCASSLSGQGVEKLFFGSGTQLSVL.